A single sample gave rise to the 7 T cell receptor beta chains below, sequenced in a study of CD8 T cells in ankylosing spondylitis. TCRdb redid the calling of the 5' RACE reads with MiXCR, one entry per CDR3 protein. The sample records 50,000 or so distinct CDR3 sequences, 6% to 7.5% being singletons. Material for sequencing was blood, either unsorted or a sorted T cell fraction (not recorded which). These receptors were collected from a female donor with ankylosing spondylitis or in good health (not recorded which).

Many counts were recorded for this clonotype. The chain joins TRBV20-1 to TRBJ1-2; tentative D call: TRBD1 (6 bases). Germline V gives CDR1 DFQATT, CDR2 SNEGSKA (reference sequence). The CDR3 length is 13 residues. The V gene lost 6 bases and the J gene lost 3 bases, with 14 bases spanning the gap. The CDR3 DNA sequence: TGCAGTGCAGGTGCAGGGGAGGACTATGGCTACACCTTC. It translates to CSAGAGEDYGYTF.

This clonotype has ten or more counts. This chain uses TRBV20-1 with TRBJ2-7; D perhaps matches TRBD1 (5 bases). CDR1 is DFQATT and CDR2 is SNEGSKA in the germline V gene (reference sequence). This CDR3 has 13 amino acids. V lost 5 bases to trimming and J lost 3 bases, with 14 bases between them. The CDR3 nucleotides read TGCAGTGCTTACAGACAGTCCCTCTACGAGCAGTACTTC. This translates into CSAYRQSLYEQYF.

J is TRBJ2-2 and V is TRBV5-1; D perhaps matches TRBD1 (5 bases). V was shortened by 3 bases and J by 3 bases, with 15 bases between the two germline ends. Germline-derived CDR1 and CDR2 are SGHRS and YFSETQ. The CDR3 runs 16 residues. CDR3 residues: CASSSRVGVDTGELFF. CDR3 DNA: TGCGCCAGCAGCTCCAGGGTAGGGGTAGACACCGGGGAGCTGTTTTTT.

This clonotype was found many times. CDR3: CASSLPYEKLFF. CDR3 coding DNA: TGTGCCAGCAGCCTCCCCTATGAAAAACTGTTTTTT. This chain connects TRBV16 to TRBJ1-4; D not resolved. The CDR3 sequence is 12 residues long. Deletions cut 4 bases from V and 6 bases from J, with 6 bases between. Germline V gene data show CDR1 as KGHSY and CDR2 as FQNENV.

This clonotype was found many times. The V and J genes are TRBV12-3 or TRBV12-4 and TRBJ2-2; D remains ambiguous. Trimming took 5 bases from V and 5 from J, leaving 18 bases between them. The CDR3 length is 16 residues. CDR3 loop: CASSPTPRAATGELFF. In DNA form, the CDR3 reads TGTGCCAGCAGTCCGACCCCCCGGGCAGCTACCGGGGAGCTGTTTTTT.

This clonotype showed up many times. The V gene is TRBV13, the J gene TRBJ1-1; D gene ambiguous. The CDR3 has 14 residues. Germline V CDR1 and CDR2: PRHDT, FYEKMQ (reference sequence). Trimming took 0 bases from V and 9 from J, leaving 14 bases between them. The CDR3 here is CASSLGAVFPQAFF. The CDR3 nucleotides read TGTGCCAGCAGCTTAGGCGCCGTATTCCCGCAAGCTTTCTTT. Filled out from reference TRBV13 and TRBJ1-1, the complete variable domain reads AAGVIQSPRHLIKEKRETATLKCYPIPRHDTVYWYQQGPGQDPQFLISFYEKMQSDKGSIPDRFSAQQFSDYHSELNMSSLELGDSALYFCASSLGAVFPQAFFGQGTRLTVV.

This clonotype came up many times. V is TRBV5-1 and J is TRBJ1-2; D not resolved. Germline V lookup: CDR1 SGHRS, CDR2 YFSETQ. CDR3 length equals 14 residues. V dropped 4 bases and J dropped 5 bases, with 15 bases sitting between them. In DNA, the CDR3 is TGCGCCAGCAGCCCAACGGGTTCCGATTATGGCTACACCTTC. Translation: CASSPTGSDYGYTF.